One sample yielded the 12 T cell receptor beta chains listed below, sequenced in a study of cytomegalovirus exposure and HLA in healthy donors. Amplification used 60 Vbeta primers and 13 Jbeta primers. The data were produced by immunoSEQ multiplex PCR, yet TCRdb's version contains in-frame clones alone and is incomplete. The table includes some 140,000 clones, around three quarters detected once. Sequenced sample: PBMCs. Receptors originate from a woman aged 40 to 55 in good health and CMV-seronegative.

V gene TRBV7-9 combines with J gene TRBJ2-7; 8 bases fit TRBD2. Germline CDR1 reads SEHNR; CDR2 reads FQNEAQ (reference sequence). Trimming cost V 2 bases and J 7 bases; bases outside gene matches: 7. This CDR3 is 14 amino acids long. CDR3 sequence reads: CASSLSSGRREQYF. CDR3 sequence (DNA): TGTGCCAGCAGCTTATCCAGCGGGAGAAGGGAGCAGTACTTC.

The V call is TRBV10-2, the J call TRBJ2-2, with 7 bases that match TRBD1. Trimming cost V 8 bases and J 1 base; bases outside gene matches: 1. This CDR3 has 13 residues. Germline values: CDR1 WSHSY, CDR2 SAAADI. CDR3 DNA: TGCGCCAGCTGGACAGGGAACACCGGGGAGCTGTTTTTT. Protein sequence: CASWTGNTGELFF.

J is TRBJ1-2 and V is TRBV4-1, with D hard to call. Trimming shortened V by 0 bases and J by 6 bases, and 8 bases separated the two germline ends. Germline V gene sequence: CDR1 MGHRA, CDR2 YSYEKL. This CDR3 is built from 13 residues. CDR3 in DNA: TGCGCCAGCAGCCAAGATCTCCAGGATGGCTACACCTTC. This codes for CASSQDLQDGYTF.

A single count supports this clone. The gene calls are TRBV2 and TRBJ2-5, with 14 bases fitting TRBD2. V was pared by 6 bases and J by 4 bases, with 10 bases of the junction left unmatched. The CDR3 sequence is 17 residues long. The germline V gene has CDR1 SNHLY and CDR2 FYNNEI. CDR3 amino acids: CASSSQRTSGGRETQYF. DNA for the CDR3: TGTGCCAGCAGCTCGCAGAGGACTAGCGGGGGGAGAGAGACCCAGTACTTC.

This clone was seen once. The V and J genes are TRBV7-9 and TRBJ1-3; D is perhaps TRBD1 (5 bases). This CDR3 has 15 amino acids. CDR1 and CDR2 from the germline V gene are SEHNR and FQNEAQ (reference sequence). V lost 7 bases and J lost 0, with 13 bases in between. The CDR3 loop reads CASTQGGYSGNTIYF. CDR3 sequence (DNA): TGTGCCAGCACCCAGGGAGGTTACTCTGGAAACACCATATATTTT.

The chain carries TRBV6-4 and TRBJ1-1; no reliable D call. This CDR3 contains 13 residues. Trimming left V 4 bases short and J 1 base short, with 7 bases between. Germline CDR1 reads MRHNA; CDR2 reads SNTAGT. DNA for the CDR3: TGTGCCAGCAGTGTACACGAGAACACTGAAGCTTTCTTT. Its translation: CASSVHENTEAFF.

V and J are TRBV5-8 and TRBJ2-3; 9 nucleotides align to TRBD2. This CDR3 has 16 residues. The V and J ends lost 4 bases and 4 bases, in that order; junction bases with no gene match: 10. Germline CDR1 reads SGHTS; CDR2 reads YDEGEE. DNA for the CDR3: TGTGCCAGCAGCGGCCCGATAGCGGGGGTCCCAGATACGCAGTATTTT. Amino acid sequence: CASSGPIAGVPDTQYF.

The V and J genes are TRBV2 and TRBJ2-7; the match to TRBD1 covers 10 bases. This CDR3 comprises 13 residues. Germline CDR1 SNHLY, CDR2 FYNNEI. The J segment lost 9 bases and the V segment lost 6 bases, leaving 8 bases of the junction unmatched. The CDR3 is CASRGGTGVGQYF. The CDR3 DNA is TGTGCCAGCAGAGGAGGGACAGGGGTTGGGCAGTACTTC.

A remark on this clone: A junction end diverges from the germline sequence, so it may reflect a read error. This chain links TRBV10-3 with TRBJ1-1; D unclear. This CDR3 region has 13 residues. Germline assignment: CDR1 ENHRY and CDR2 SYGVKD. CDR3 residues: CAVSEEVNTEAFF. Here the CDR3 DNA reads TGTGCCGTCAGTGAGGAGGTGAACACTGAAGCTTTCTTT.

The chain joins TRBV7-8 to TRBJ2-1; 10 bases are shared with TRBD1. V was clipped by 1 base and J by 9 bases; unmatched bases: 21. Looked up from germline, CDR1 is SGHVS and CDR2 is FQNEAQ. This CDR3 comprises 20 residues. CDR3 loop: CASSLDGDRGFTGGRAEQFF. Written as DNA, the CDR3 is TGTGCCAGCAGCTTAGATGGGGACAGGGGATTTACGGGAGGGAGGGCTGAGCAGTTCTTC.

V and J are TRBV7-8 and TRBJ2-5, with 10 bases that match TRBD2. The CDR3 has 18 amino acids. Germline assignment: CDR1 SGHVS and CDR2 FQNEAQ. Trimming cost V 5 bases and J 0 bases; bases outside gene matches: 12. The CDR3 DNA follows: TGTGCCAGCAGCACCTACCGCAGACTAGCGGGCAACCAAGAGACCCAGTACTTC. Translating it yields CASSTYRRLAGNQETQYF.

J is TRBJ2-2 and V is TRBV5-1; TRBD2 aligns across 13 bases. The germline V gene encodes CDR1 SGHRS and CDR2 YFSETQ. J was trimmed by 5 bases and V by 0 bases; bases with no gene match: 4. The CDR3 contains 17 residues. The CDR3 bases are TGCGCCAGCAGCTTGGGAGAGGGACTAGCGGGGACCGGGGAGCTGTTTTTT. It codes for CASSLGEGLAGTGELFF.